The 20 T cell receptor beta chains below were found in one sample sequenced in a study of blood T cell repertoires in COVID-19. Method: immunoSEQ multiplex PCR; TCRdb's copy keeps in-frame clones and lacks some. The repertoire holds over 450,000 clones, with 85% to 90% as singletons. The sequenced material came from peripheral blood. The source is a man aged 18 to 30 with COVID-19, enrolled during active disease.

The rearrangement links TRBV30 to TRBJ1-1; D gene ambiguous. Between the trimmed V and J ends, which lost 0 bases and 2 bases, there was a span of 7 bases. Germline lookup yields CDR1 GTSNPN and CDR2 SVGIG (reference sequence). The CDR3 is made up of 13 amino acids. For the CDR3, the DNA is TGTGCCTGGAGTGTACTGGGCAACACTGAAGCTTTCTTT. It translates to CAWSVLGNTEAFF. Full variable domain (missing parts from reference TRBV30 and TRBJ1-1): SQTIHQWPATLVQPVGSPLSLECTVEGTSNPNLYWYRQAAGRGLQLLFYSVGIGQISSEVPQNLSASRPQDRQFILSSKKLLLSDSGFYLCAWSVLGNTEAFFGQGTRLTVV.

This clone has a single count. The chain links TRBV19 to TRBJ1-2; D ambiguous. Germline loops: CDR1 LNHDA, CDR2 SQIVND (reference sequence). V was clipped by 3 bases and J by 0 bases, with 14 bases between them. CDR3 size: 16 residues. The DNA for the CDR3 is TGTGCCAGTAGTATGAATTTCCACTTGACTAACTATGGCTACACCTTC. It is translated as CASSMNFHLTNYGYTF.

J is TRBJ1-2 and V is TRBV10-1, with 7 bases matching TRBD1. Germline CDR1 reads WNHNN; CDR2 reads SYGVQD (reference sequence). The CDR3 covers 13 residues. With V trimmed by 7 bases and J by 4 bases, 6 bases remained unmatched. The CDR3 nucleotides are TGCGCCAGCACCCCGGACAGGACCTATGGCTACACCTTC. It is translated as CASTPDRTYGYTF.

The CDR3 DNA reads TGCGCCAGCACCGCTATAGCCAGGGGGGTCCCCTCTGCGAGAACCCAGTACTTC. This sequence encodes CASTAIARGVPSARTQYF. This rearrangement joins TRBV4-1 to TRBJ2-5, with D perhaps TRBD1 (7 bases). CDR3 size: 18 residues. V was clipped by 7 bases and J by 8 bases, with 32 bases between them. Germline lookup yields CDR1 MGHRA and CDR2 YSYEKL.

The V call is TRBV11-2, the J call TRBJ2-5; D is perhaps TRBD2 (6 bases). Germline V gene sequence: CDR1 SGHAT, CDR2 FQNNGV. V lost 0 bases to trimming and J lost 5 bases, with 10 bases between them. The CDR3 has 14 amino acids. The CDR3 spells CASSLDRGWETQYF. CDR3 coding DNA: TGTGCCAGCAGCTTAGATCGGGGGTGGGAGACCCAGTACTTC. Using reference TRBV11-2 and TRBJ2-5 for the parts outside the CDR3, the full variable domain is EAGVAQSPRYKIIEKRQSVAFWCNPISGHATLYWYQQILGQGPKLLIQFQNNGVVDDSQLPKDRFSAERLKGVDSTLKIQPAKLEDSAVYLCASSLDRGWETQYFGPGTRLLVL.

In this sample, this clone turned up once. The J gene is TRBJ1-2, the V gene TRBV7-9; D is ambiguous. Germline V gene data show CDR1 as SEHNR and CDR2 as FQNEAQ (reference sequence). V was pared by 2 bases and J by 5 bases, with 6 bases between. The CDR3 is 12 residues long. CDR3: CASSLREYGYTF. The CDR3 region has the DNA TGTGCCAGCAGCTTACGGGAGTATGGCTACACCTTC.

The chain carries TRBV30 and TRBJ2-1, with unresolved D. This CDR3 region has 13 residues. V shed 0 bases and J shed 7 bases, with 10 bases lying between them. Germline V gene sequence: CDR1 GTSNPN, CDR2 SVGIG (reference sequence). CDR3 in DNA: TGTGCCTGGAGTGTCCACCCCCGGAATGAGCAGTTCTTC. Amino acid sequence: CAWSVHPRNEQFF.

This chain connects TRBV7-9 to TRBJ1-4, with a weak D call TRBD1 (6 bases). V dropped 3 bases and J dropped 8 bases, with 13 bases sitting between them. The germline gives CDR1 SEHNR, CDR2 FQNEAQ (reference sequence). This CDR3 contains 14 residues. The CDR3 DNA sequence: TGTGCCAGCAGCTTTGCGGGGGGCGTCGAAAAACTGTTTTTT. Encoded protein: CASSFAGGVEKLFF.

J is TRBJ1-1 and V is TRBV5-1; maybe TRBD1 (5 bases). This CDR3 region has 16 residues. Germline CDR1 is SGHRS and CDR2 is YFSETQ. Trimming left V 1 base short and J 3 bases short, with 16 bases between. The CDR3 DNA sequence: TGCGCCAGCAGCTTGCTTCCATCGGGGGAAGACACTGAAGCTTTCTTT. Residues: CASSLLPSGEDTEAFF.

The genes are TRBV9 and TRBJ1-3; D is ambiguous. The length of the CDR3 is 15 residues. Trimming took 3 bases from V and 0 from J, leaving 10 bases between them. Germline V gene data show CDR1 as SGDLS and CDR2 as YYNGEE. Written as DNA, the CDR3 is TGTGCCAGCAGCGCCGCCGGGGTCTCTGGAAACACCATATATTTT. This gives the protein CASSAAGVSGNTIYF.

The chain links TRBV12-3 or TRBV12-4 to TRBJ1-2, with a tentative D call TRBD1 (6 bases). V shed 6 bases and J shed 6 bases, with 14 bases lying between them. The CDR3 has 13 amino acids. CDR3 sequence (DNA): TGTGCCAGCAGCCGTAAGGGGGGGGATGGCTACACCTTC. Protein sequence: CASSRKGGDGYTF.

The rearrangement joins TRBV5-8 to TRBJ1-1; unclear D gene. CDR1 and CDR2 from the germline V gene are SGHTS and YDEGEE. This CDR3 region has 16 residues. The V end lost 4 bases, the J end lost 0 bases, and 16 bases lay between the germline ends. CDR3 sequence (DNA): TGTGCCAGCAGCCCTTCCACAACCTTTATGAACACTGAAGCTTTCTTT. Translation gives CASSPSTTFMNTEAFF.

CDR3 in amino acids: CASSLDFQETQYF. In nucleotides, the CDR3 is TGTGCCAGCAGCTTAGACTTCCAAGAGACCCAGTACTTC. This sequence joins TRBV11-2 and TRBJ2-5; D is unclear. Germline CDR1 SGHAT, CDR2 FQNNGV. The ends were cut back, 0 bases at V and 1 base at J, with 3 bases in the middle. The CDR3 length is 13 residues. Combining the CDR3 with reference TRBV11-2 and TRBJ2-5 gives the whole variable domain EAGVAQSPRYKIIEKRQSVAFWCNPISGHATLYWYQQILGQGPKLLIQFQNNGVVDDSQLPKDRFSAERLKGVDSTLKIQPAKLEDSAVYLCASSLDFQETQYFGPGTRLLVL.

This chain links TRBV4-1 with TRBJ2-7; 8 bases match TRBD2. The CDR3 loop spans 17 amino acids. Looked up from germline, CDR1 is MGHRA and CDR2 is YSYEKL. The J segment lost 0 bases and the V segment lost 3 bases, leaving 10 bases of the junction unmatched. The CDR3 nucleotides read TGCGCCAGCAGCCAGCGGATAGCGGGACGGAGCTCCTACGAGCAGTACTTC. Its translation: CASSQRIAGRSSYEQYF.

The CDR3 spells CASSPGTSGANVLTF. CDR3 coding DNA: TGTGCCAGCTCACCAGGGACTTCCGGGGCCAACGTCCTGACTTTC. This chain uses TRBV18 with TRBJ2-6, with D perhaps matching TRBD2 (6 bases). This CDR3 is 15 amino acids long. Deletions cut 2 bases from V and 4 bases from J, with 9 bases between. CDR1 KGHSH and CDR2 LQKENI come from the germline V gene.

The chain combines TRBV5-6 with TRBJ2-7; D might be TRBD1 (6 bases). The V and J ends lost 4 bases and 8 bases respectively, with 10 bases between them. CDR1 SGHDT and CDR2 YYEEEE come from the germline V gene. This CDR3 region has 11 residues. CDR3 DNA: TGTGCCAGCAGCGCCACAGGGAAGCAGTACTTC. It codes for CASSATGKQYF.

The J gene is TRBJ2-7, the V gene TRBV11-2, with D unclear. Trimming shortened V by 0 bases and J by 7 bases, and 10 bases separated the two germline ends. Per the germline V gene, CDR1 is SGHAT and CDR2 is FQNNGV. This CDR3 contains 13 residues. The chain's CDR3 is CASSLDSISEQYF. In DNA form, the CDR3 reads TGTGCCAGCAGCTTAGATAGTATTAGTGAGCAGTACTTC.

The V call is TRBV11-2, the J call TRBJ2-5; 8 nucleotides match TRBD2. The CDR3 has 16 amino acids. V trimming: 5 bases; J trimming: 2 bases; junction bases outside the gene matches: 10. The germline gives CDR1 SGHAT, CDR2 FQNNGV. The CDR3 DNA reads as TGTGCCAGCAGCATAGGGAGCGGGAGCCTACAAGAGACCCAGTACTTC. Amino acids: CASSIGSGSLQETQYF.

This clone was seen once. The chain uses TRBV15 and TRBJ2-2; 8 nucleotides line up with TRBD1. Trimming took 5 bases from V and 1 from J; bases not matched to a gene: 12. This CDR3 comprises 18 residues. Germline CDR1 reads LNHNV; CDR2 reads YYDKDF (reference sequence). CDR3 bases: TGTGCCACCAGCTCAGGGGGCTTCGGGGGACAGAACACCGGGGAGCTGTTTTTT. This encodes CATSSGGFGGQNTGELFF.

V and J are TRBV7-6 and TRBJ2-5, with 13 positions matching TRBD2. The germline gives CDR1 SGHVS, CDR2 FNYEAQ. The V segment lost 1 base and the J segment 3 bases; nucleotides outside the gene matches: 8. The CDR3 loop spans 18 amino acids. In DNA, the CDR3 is TGTGCCAGCAGCTTAGTAAGGACTAGCGGGAGAGGGAAAGAGACCCAGTACTTC. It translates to CASSLVRTSGRGKETQYF.